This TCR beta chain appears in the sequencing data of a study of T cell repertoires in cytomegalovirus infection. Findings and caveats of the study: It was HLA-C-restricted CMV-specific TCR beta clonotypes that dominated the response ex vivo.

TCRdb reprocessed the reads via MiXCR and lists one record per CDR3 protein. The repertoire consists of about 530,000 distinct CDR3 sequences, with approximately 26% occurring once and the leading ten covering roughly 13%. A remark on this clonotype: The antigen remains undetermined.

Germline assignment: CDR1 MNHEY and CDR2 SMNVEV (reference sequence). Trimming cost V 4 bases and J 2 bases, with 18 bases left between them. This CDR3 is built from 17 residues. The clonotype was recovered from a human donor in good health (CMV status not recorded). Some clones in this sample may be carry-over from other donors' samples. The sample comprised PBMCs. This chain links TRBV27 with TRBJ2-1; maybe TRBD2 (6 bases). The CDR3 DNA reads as TGTGCCAGCAGTTCTCCCAGGGCGGGACCAGCCTACAATGAGCAGTTCTTC. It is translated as CASSSPRAGPAYNEQFF.